This T cell receptor (beta chain) was recorded in a study of T cell responses to AZD1222 COVID-19 vaccine. Method: immunoSEQ multiplex PCR; TCRdb's copy keeps in-frame clones and lacks some. Of approximately 170,000 clones listed, roughly 87% are singletons. Notes on the study in general: Only five to seven AZD1222 recipients were seropositive at baseline. Among the donors, most were white British and more were female, and clonal diversity was possibly underestimated.

The table lists this clone with a few counts. Its antigen is still unknown. The CDR3 consists of 14 residues. Germline V gives CDR1 MRHNA, CDR2 SNTAGT. V was pared by 0 bases and J by 7 bases, with 7 bases between. This specimen was peripheral blood, taken 28 days after the second AZD1222 dose. The sequence was collected from an adult who received the AZD1222 COVID-19 vaccine. The V call is TRBV6-4, the J call TRBJ1-6; D is undetermined. This CDR3 reads CASSDSAGNSPLHF. The CDR3, as DNA: TGTGCCAGCAGTGACTCGGCGGGGAATTCACCCCTCCACTTT.